The clone carrying this T cell receptor (beta chain) was observed a few times. As yet, its antigen is unknown. iRepertoire HTBI primers and Arm-PCR of CDR3 regions built TCR beta libraries. MiXCR was run by TCRdb on the multiplex PCR reads, yielding one entry per CDR3 protein. Of hundreds of thousands of distinct CDR3 sequences listed, about 16% are singletons. These data belong to a study of regulatory T cells in long-lasting Graves disease. Study-level results: Persistent cases of Graves' showed reduced TCR diversity relative to newly diagnosed patients. Thyroid tissue was not studied; only peripheral blood was.

Between the trimmed V and J ends, which lost 2 bases and 2 bases, there was a span of 18 bases. The CDR3 has 17 residues. As for time point: newly diagnosed GD, antithyroid drugs for less than 3 months. RNA isolated from PBMCs was used to make the TCR library. The same data also contributed to another study, on T cells in Graves' hyperthyroidism and ophthalmopathy. That investigation notes: Hyperthyroidism was newly diagnosed in patients aged 18 to 65 (duration under 2 months). From stable hyperthyroidism, ophthalmopathy was set apart by a 13 V-J model.

This sample comprised peripheral blood mononuclear cells (PBMCs), obtained at new diagnosis, from a patient treated with antithyroid drugs. This receptor was taken from a woman in her twenties or thirties with Graves disease. The rearrangement joins TRBV12-3 or TRBV12-4 to TRBJ2-5; D tentatively fits TRBD1 or TRBD2 (5 bases each). CDR3 DNA sequence: TGTGCCAGCAGTTTAAGTCTGGGGGAAACACGACAAGAGACCCAGTACTTC. It translates to CASSLSLGETRQETQYF.